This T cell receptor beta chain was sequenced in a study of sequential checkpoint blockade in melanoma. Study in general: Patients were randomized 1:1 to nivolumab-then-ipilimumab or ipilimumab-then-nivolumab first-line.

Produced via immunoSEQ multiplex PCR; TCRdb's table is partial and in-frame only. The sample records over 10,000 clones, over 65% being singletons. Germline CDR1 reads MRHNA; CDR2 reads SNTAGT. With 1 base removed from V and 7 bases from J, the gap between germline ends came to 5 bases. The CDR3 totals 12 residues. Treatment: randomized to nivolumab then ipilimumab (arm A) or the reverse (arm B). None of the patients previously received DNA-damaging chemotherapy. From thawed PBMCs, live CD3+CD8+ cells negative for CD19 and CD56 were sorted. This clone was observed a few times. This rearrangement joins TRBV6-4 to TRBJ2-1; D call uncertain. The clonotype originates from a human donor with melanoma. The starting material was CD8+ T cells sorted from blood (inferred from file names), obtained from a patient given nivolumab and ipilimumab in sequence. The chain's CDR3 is CASSDYQNEQFF. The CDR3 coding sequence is TGTGCCAGCAGTGACTATCAGAATGAGCAGTTCTTC.